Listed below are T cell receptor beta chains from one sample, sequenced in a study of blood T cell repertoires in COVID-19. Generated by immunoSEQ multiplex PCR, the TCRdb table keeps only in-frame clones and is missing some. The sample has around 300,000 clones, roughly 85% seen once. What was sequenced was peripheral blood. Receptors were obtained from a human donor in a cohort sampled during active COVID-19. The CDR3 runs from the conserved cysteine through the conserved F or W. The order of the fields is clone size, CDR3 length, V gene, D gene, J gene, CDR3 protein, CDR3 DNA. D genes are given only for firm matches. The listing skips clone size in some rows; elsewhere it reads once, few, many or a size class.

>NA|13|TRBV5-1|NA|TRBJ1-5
CASSSGYNQPQHF
TGCGCCAGCAGCTCAGGGTACAATCAGCCCCAGCATTTT
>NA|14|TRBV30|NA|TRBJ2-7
CAWSPPESSYEQYF
TGTGCCTGGAGTCCGCCGGAGAGCTCCTACGAGCAGTACTTC
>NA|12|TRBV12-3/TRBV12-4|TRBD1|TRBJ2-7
CASSPDRGEQYF
TGTGCCAGCAGCCCGGACAGGGGCGAGCAGTACTTC
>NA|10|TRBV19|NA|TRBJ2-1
CASSNNEQFF
TGTGCCAGTAGCAACAATGAGCAGTTCTTC
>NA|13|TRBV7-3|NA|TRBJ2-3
CASSLSGTDTQYF
TGTGCCAGCAGCTTAAGCGGGACAGATACGCAGTATTTT
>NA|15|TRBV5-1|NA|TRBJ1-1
CASSLQPGLNTEAFF
TGCGCCAGCAGCTTGCAACCGGGACTAAACACTGAAGCTTTCTTT
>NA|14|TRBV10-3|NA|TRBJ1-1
CAISVTGERNEAFF
TGTGCCATCAGCGTTACAGGAGAACGTAATGAAGCTTTCTTT
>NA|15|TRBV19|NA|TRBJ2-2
CASVRPGPNTGELFF
TGTGCCAGTGTTCGTCCAGGGCCGAACACCGGGGAGCTGTTTTTT
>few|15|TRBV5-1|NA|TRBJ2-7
CASSLGAPASYEQYF
TGCGCCAGCAGCTTGGGGGCACCAGCCTCCTACGAGCAGTACTTC
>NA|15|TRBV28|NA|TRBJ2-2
CASSRWGGYTGELFF
TGTGCCAGCAGTCGGTGGGGAGGTTACACCGGGGAGCTGTTTTTT
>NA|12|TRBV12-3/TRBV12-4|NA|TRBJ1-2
CASSLQAIGYTF
TGTGCCAGCAGTTTACAGGCTATTGGCTACACCTTC
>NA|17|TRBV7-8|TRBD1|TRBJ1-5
CASSLGGDRITHQPQHF
TGTGCCAGCAGCTTAGGAGGGGACAGGATAACGCATCAGCCCCAGCATTTT
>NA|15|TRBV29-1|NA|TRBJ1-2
CSGSLGGGPNYGYTF
TGCAGCGGCTCACTCGGGGGGGGACCTAACTATGGCTACACCTTC
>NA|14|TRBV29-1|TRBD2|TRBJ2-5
CSAPIAGGVKTQYF
TGCAGCGCCCCGATAGCGGGGGGAGTGAAGACCCAGTACTTC
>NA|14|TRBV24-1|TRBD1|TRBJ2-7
CATSDQDRAREQYF
TGTGCCACCAGTGATCAGGACAGGGCCCGCGAGCAGTACTTC
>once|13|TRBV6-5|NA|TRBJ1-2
CASTPMAEDGYTF
TGTGCCAGCACCCCCATGGCGGAAGACGGCTACACCTTC
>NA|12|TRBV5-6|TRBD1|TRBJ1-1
CASSLETGGAFF
TGTGCCAGCAGCTTGGAGACAGGGGGAGCTTTCTTT
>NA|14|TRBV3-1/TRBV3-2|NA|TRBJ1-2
CASSPYRENYGYTF
TGTGCCAGCAGTCCCTACAGGGAGAACTATGGCTACACCTTC
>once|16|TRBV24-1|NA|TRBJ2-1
CATSDGGLSRYNEQFF
TGTGCCACCAGTGATGGGGGACTTTCTCGATACAATGAGCAGTTCTTC
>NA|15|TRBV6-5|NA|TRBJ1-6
CASSTVQGYNSPLHF
TGTGCCAGCAGTACCGTACAGGGCTATAATTCACCCCTCCACTTT
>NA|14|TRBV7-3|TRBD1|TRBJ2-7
CASSSGQGANEQYF
TGTGCCAGCAGCTCGGGACAGGGGGCTAACGAGCAGTACTTC
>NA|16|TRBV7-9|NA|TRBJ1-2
CASSLRGQGLNYGYTF
TGTGCCAGCAGCTTAAGGGGCCAGGGACTAAACTATGGCTACACCTTC
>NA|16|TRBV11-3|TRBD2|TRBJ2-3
CASSLGTSGGWDTQYF
TGTGCCAGCAGCTTAGGGACTAGCGGGGGATGGGATACGCAGTATTTT
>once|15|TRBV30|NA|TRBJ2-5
CAWASGFLSSETQYF
TGTGCCTGGGCTTCAGGGTTTCTGAGTAGCGAGACCCAGTACTTC
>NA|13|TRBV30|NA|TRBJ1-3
CAWSGGFGNTIYF
TGTGCCTGGAGTGGAGGGTTTGGAAACACCATATATTTT
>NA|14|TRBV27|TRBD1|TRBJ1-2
CASSLGQGALGYTF
TGTGCCAGCAGTTTGGGACAGGGGGCTTTGGGCTACACCTTC
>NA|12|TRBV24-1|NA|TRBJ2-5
CATSDQGLNEYF
TGTGCCACCAGTGACCAGGGCTTAAACGAGTACTTC
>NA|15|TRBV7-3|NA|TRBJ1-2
CATGLGGNQDYGYTF
TGTGCCACCGGACTTGGGGGGAACCAGGACTATGGCTACACCTTC
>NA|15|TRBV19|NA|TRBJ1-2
CASSRTVSGTHGYTF
TGTGCCAGTAGCCGAACCGTTTCAGGGACTCATGGCTACACCTTC
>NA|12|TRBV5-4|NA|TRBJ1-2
CASSLAGGGYTF
TGTGCCAGCAGCTTGGCCGGGGGTGGCTACACCTTC
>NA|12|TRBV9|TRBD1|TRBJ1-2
CASKDRGGGYTF
TGTGCCAGCAAAGACAGGGGAGGTGGCTACACCTTC
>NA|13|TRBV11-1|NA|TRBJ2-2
CASSFGPTGELFF
TGTGCCAGCAGCTTCGGTCCCACCGGGGAGCTGTTTTTT